This T cell receptor beta chain was captured in a study of early T cells in non-severe SARS-CoV-2 infection. Study context: Sequencing of unsorted whole blood was done on bulk RNA, leaving chains unpaired.

After removal of 6 bases from V and 6 bases from J, the junction contained 5 bases not matched to a gene. Germline CDR1 and CDR2: SEHNR and FQNEAQ (reference sequence). This CDR3 has 15 amino acids. TCRdb reprocessed the 5' RACE reads via MiXCR and lists one record per CDR3 protein. This table has 45,000 to 55,000 distinct CDR3 sequences, roughly 6.8% appearing once. This clonotype was counted between two and nine times. The sample comprised whole blood. The chain recombines TRBV7-9 with TRBJ2-2; TRBD2 matches 12 bases. This TCR was recovered from an adult who was a healthcare worker with PCR-confirmed SARS-CoV-2 infection or an uninfected control (not recorded which). Written as DNA, the CDR3 is TGTGCCAGCAGGCCGACTAGCGGGGGAGCCGGGGAGCTGTTTTTT. This translates into CASRPTSGGAGELFF.